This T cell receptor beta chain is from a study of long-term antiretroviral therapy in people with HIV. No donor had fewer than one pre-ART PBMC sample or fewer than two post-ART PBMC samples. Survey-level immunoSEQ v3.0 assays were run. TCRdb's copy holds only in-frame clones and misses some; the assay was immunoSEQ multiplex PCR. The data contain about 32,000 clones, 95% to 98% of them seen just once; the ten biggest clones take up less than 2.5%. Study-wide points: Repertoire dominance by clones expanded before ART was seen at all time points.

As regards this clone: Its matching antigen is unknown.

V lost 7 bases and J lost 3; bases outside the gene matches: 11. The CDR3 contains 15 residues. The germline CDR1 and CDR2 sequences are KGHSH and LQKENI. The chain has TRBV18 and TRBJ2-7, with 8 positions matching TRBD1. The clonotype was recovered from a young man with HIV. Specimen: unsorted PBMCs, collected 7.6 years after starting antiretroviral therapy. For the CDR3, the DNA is TGTGCCAGCTTAGACGACAGGGGCCTTGTCTACGAGCAGTACTTC. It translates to CASLDDRGLVYEQYF.